This TCR beta chain was identified in a study of OX40 agonist ivuxolimab in advanced cancers. Looking at the study overall: Clinicians treated patients with ivuxolimab, an agonistic anti-OX40 (CD134) antibody. Patients receiving dose escalation had hepatocellular carcinoma, melanoma, renal cell or head and neck cancer. Earlier treatment with anti-PD-1, anti-PD-L1 or anti-CTLA-4 was permitted, and about 40% had received some.

Assay used: immunoSEQ multiplex PCR; TCRdb lists only in-frame clones, some missing. The sample consists of tens of thousands of clones, over 70% of them appearing once. Germline assignment: CDR1 SQVTM and CDR2 ANQGSEA. Trimming cost V 7 bases and J 0 bases, with 10 bases left between them. The CDR3 has 12 amino acids. The sequence derives from an adult with an advanced solid tumor such as melanoma, head and neck, liver or kidney cancer. The source was CD4+ or CD8+ T cells sorted from blood, collected in a trial of the OX40 agonist ivuxolimab. This chain links TRBV29-1 with TRBJ2-7; D is ambiguous. CDR3 DNA: TGCAGCGCTGGCGGATTCTCCTACGAGCAGTACTTC. Protein sequence: CSAGGFSYEQYF.